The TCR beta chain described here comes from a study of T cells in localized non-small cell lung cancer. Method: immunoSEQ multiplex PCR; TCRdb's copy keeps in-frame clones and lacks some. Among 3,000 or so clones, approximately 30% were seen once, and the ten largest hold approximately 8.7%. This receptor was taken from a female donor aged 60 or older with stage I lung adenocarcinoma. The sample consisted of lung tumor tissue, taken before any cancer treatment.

The CDR3 sequence is CASSLGWGANYGYTF. The CDR3 coding sequence is TGTGCCAGCAGCTTAGGGTGGGGGGCTAACTATGGCTACACCTTC. This chain links TRBV7-6 with TRBJ1-2, with a possible D match to TRBD1 (5 bases). V lost 1 base and J lost 0, with 9 bases in between. The CDR3 consists of 15 residues. Looked up from germline, CDR1 is SGHVS and CDR2 is FNYEAQ. The full variable domain, with the rest looked up from reference TRBV7-6 and TRBJ1-2, is GAGVSQSPRYKVTKRGQDVALRCDPISGHVSLYWYRQALGQGPEFLTYFNYEAQQDKSGLPNDRFSAERPEGSISTLTIQRTEQRDSAMYRCASSLGWGANYGYTFGSGTRLTVV.